These 32 T cell receptor beta chains were sequenced from one sample in a study of PD-1 blockade in classical Hodgkin lymphoma. Every patient was affected by relapse after autologous stem cell transplantation, while exposure to brentuximab vedotin was not uniform. The assay was immunoSEQ multiplex PCR, and TCRdb's table has in-frame clones only and misses some. This sample yields some 40,000 clones, of which around 78% are seen a single time; approximately 11% belongs to the top ten. Sample: peripheral blood mononuclear cells (PBMCs), taken at baseline. These receptor sequences come from a human donor with classical Hodgkin lymphoma.

This chain joins TRBV9 and TRBJ2-3; 14 bases match TRBD2. This CDR3 region has 19 residues. V gave up 2 bases and J gave up 6 bases; unmatched junction bases: 14. Germline lookup yields CDR1 SGDLS and CDR2 YYNGEE. DNA for the CDR3: TGTGCCAGCAGCGTTCACTCCGAGACTAGCGGGAGGGCCGTGGATACGCAGTATTTT. Its translation is CASSVHSETSGRAVDTQYF.

This chain connects TRBV15 to TRBJ2-7; TRBD1 matches at 10 bases. V lost 1 base, J lost 6 bases, and 12 bases stayed unmatched. The CDR3 spans 17 residues. Germline lookup yields CDR1 LNHNV and CDR2 YYDKDF (reference sequence). The CDR3 DNA sequence: TGTGCCACCAGCAGAGTTGGGACAGGGGTAGTTGATCGCGAGCAGTACTTC. Its translation: CATSRVGTGVVDREQYF.

This clone was observed many times. The chain uses TRBV28 and TRBJ1-2; 7 nucleotides match TRBD1. Germline assignment: CDR1 MDHEN and CDR2 SYDVKM. V gave up 5 bases and J gave up 6 bases; unmatched junction bases: 6. The CDR3 contains 13 residues. CDR3 nucleotide sequence: TGTGCCAGCAGTCCGACAGGGCGCCATGGCTACACCTTC. The encoded protein is CASSPTGRHGYTF.

The rearrangement uses TRBV11-3 and TRBJ2-7; D is perhaps TRBD2 (6 bases). This CDR3 is built from 15 residues. Trimming took off 5 bases at V and 3 bases at J, with 17 bases between the two ends. CDR1 is SGHNT and CDR2 is YENEEA in the germline V gene. CDR3 bases: TGTGCCAGCAGCCCCCCCCGGGGGTACGGCTACGAGCAGTACTTC. Protein sequence: CASSPPRGYGYEQYF.

This chain uses TRBV7-9 with TRBJ2-7, with a possible D match to TRBD1 (6 bases). Trimming pared 5 bases from V and 3 bases from J, leaving 20 bases between. CDR3 length: 16 residues. Germline V gene data show CDR1 as SEHNR and CDR2 as FQNEAQ (reference sequence). As DNA, the CDR3 is TGTGCCAGCAGCCTCTTCCGGGACGGGACAATCTACGAGCAGTACTTC. Translating it yields CASSLFRDGTIYEQYF.

In this sample, this clone turned up a few times. The chain joins TRBV30 to TRBJ2-5; D uncertain. CDR3 length: 12 amino acids. Germline V gives CDR1 GTSNPN, CDR2 SVGIG (reference sequence). V lost 0 bases and J lost 5, with 7 bases in between. The CDR3 loop is CAWSVSGETQYF. The CDR3 nucleotides read TGTGCCTGGAGTGTTTCTGGGGAGACCCAGTACTTC.

The rearrangement links TRBV7-6 to TRBJ1-5; D is unresolved. Germline CDR1 SGHVS, CDR2 FNYEAQ. Deletions cut 5 bases from V and 6 bases from J, with 11 bases between. The CDR3 sequence is 13 residues long. CDR3 DNA: TGTGCCAGCAGCCTATTCCTGGGTCAGCCCCAGCATTTT. It is translated as CASSLFLGQPQHF.

The chain joins TRBV13 to TRBJ2-2, with TRBD2 as a possible D gene (6 bases). Trimming pared 4 bases from V and 4 bases from J, leaving 13 bases between. CDR3 length: 15 residues. Looked up from germline, CDR1 is PRHDT and CDR2 is FYEKMQ (reference sequence). The CDR3 DNA reads TGTGCCAGCAGCTCCGAAGGACTAACCACCGGGGAGCTGTTTTTT. Translation gives CASSSEGLTTGELFF.

The rearrangement joins TRBV11-2 to TRBJ2-5, with D possibly TRBD2 on 6 matching bases. CDR3 length: 15 residues. The V gene lost 3 bases and the J gene lost 5 bases, with 16 bases spanning the gap. The germline CDR1 and CDR2 sequences are SGHAT and FQNNGV. The CDR3 reads CASSFSGGVLETQYF. The CDR3 DNA follows: TGTGCCAGCAGCTTCTCCGGAGGGGTTCTCGAGACCCAGTACTTC.

The gene calls are TRBV6-5 and TRBJ2-7, with 8 bases that match TRBD1. The germline gives CDR1 MNHEY, CDR2 SVGAGI. The CDR3 loop spans 16 amino acids. V shed 0 bases, J shed 0 bases, and the junction held 4 bases outside the gene matches. CDR3 sequence: CASSYSSGGVSYEQYF. DNA for the CDR3: TGTGCCAGCAGTTACTCGTCAGGGGGCGTCTCCTACGAGCAGTACTTC.

The chain is built from TRBV19 and TRBJ2-1; TRBD2 might be the D (5 bases). This CDR3 region has 14 residues. Between the trimmed V and J ends, which lost 8 bases and 7 bases, there was a span of 18 bases. Germline V lookup: CDR1 LNHDA, CDR2 SQIVND (reference sequence). For the CDR3, the DNA is TGTGCCAGTCGGGGTAACCTTCGAGGTAATGAGCAGTTCTTC. It translates to CASRGNLRGNEQFF. The full variable domain, completed using reference TRBV19 and TRBJ2-1, is DGGITQSPKYLFRKEGQNVTLSCEQNLNHDAMYWYRQDPGQGLRLIYYSQIVNDFQKGDIAEGYSVSREKKESFPLTVTSAQKNPTAFYLCASRGNLRGNEQFFGPGTRLTVL.

The V gene is TRBV28, the J gene TRBJ2-7; 9 positions agree with TRBD1. Germline CDR1 is MDHEN and CDR2 is SYDVKM. The junction had 8 bases not matched to a gene; V was cut back by 5 bases and J by 3 bases. The CDR3 length is 15 residues. The CDR3 DNA reads as TGTGCCAGCAGTCATGACAGGGGGGTCTTCTACGAGCAGTACTTC. It yields the protein CASSHDRGVFYEQYF.

This chain uses TRBV7-9 with TRBJ2-1, with TRBD2 as a possible D gene (6 bases). The CDR3 is 13 residues long. V lost 10 bases to trimming and J lost 6 bases, with 16 bases between them. The V gene's germline CDR1 is SEHNR and CDR2 FQNEAQ (reference sequence). In DNA form, the CDR3 reads TGTGCCACACACCGGGACTCTATCAATGAGCAGTTCTTC. This translates into CATHRDSINEQFF.

This rearrangement joins TRBV5-1 to TRBJ2-1; 9 nucleotides agree with TRBD2. The CDR3 is 15 residues long. The V gene end was trimmed by 2 bases and the J gene end by 8 bases; junction bases not matched to a gene: 8. CDR1 SGHRS and CDR2 YFSETQ come from the germline V gene. Here the CDR3 reads CASSFEIAGEDEQFF. CDR3 coding DNA: TGCGCCAGCAGCTTCGAGATAGCGGGAGAAGATGAGCAGTTCTTC.

The chain is built from TRBV27 and TRBJ1-5, with D uncertain. From germline, CDR1 is MNHEY and CDR2 SMNVEV (reference sequence). This CDR3 region has 17 residues. Trimming left V 1 base short and J 9 bases short, with 22 bases between. The CDR3 region is CASSLYLPDLRFGPQHF. DNA of the CDR3: TGTGCCAGCAGTTTATATTTGCCCGATCTCAGGTTCGGGCCCCAGCATTTT.

The chain recombines TRBV11-3 with TRBJ2-7; D may match TRBD1 or TRBD2 (5 bases each). Germline loops: CDR1 SGHNT, CDR2 YENEEA. Trimming stripped 6 bases from V and 1 base from J, with 16 bases between. This CDR3 is 15 amino acids long. CDR3 coding DNA: TGTGCCAGCAGACCCCCCGGGACGCTTTCCTACGAGCAGTACTTC. This translates into CASRPPGTLSYEQYF.

The gene calls are TRBV7-9 and TRBJ2-1; tentatively, D is TRBD2 (6 bases). The CDR3 consists of 15 residues. The ends were cut back, 5 bases at V and 5 bases at J, with 16 bases in the middle. Germline values: CDR1 SEHNR, CDR2 FQNEAQ (reference sequence). The DNA for the CDR3 is TGTGCCAGCAGCAGAACAGCAGCGGGTGACAATGAGCAGTTCTTC. Residues: CASSRTAAGDNEQFF.

The rearrangement links TRBV11-2 to TRBJ2-3; D call uncertain. CDR1 is SGHAT, CDR2 FQNNGV, per germline. Deletions cut 3 bases from V and 2 bases from J, with 0 bases between. The CDR3 runs 11 residues. The CDR3 region is CASSFTDTQYF. Here the CDR3 DNA reads TGTGCCAGCAGCTTCACAGATACGCAGTATTTT.

The chain carries TRBV28 and TRBJ2-7, with TRBD1 matching over 7 bases. The CDR3 sequence is 14 residues long. V lost 8 bases to trimming and J lost 3 bases; unmatched junction nucleotides: 10. CDR1 MDHEN and CDR2 SYDVKM come from the germline V gene. The CDR3 DNA reads as TGTGCCAGCTTTAGAGGGGGCATAAGCTACGAGCAGTACTTC. This codes for CASFRGGISYEQYF.

Only a few counts were recorded for this clone. CDR3 loop: CASKTWTGTDEQFF. For the CDR3, the DNA is TGTGCCAGCAAGACTTGGACAGGAACCGATGAGCAGTTCTTC. The V gene is TRBV19, the J gene TRBJ2-1; the match to TRBD1 covers 7 bases. The CDR3 is 14 residues long. CDR1 and CDR2 (germline): LNHDA, SQIVND (reference sequence). Trimming took 9 bases from V and 8 from J; bases not matched to a gene: 13.

The chain is built from TRBV19 and TRBJ1-1, with TRBD1 matching over 7 bases. Germline CDR1 is LNHDA and CDR2 is SQIVND (reference sequence). The CDR3 totals 14 residues. Unmatched junction bases numbered 6, after V lost 4 bases and J lost 4 bases. CDR3 in DNA: TGTGCCAGTAGTACCTCCGACAGGGCCACTGAAGCTTTCTTT. Translated, it gives CASSTSDRATEAFF.

This clone appeared once. V and J are TRBV28 and TRBJ2-3; no clear D. This CDR3 contains 13 residues. The V gene lost 3 bases and the J gene lost 1 base, with 5 bases spanning the gap. CDR1 and CDR2 (germline): MDHEN, SYDVKM. The CDR3 here is CASSFPGTDTQYF. DNA of the CDR3: TGTGCCAGCAGTTTTCCTGGCACAGATACGCAGTATTTT.

This clone was observed a handful of times. The rearrangement uses TRBV14 and TRBJ2-7; 12 bases are a match to TRBD2. Germline V gene data show CDR1 as SGHDN and CDR2 as FVKESK. The CDR3 covers 15 residues. V lost 4 bases and J lost 6; bases outside the gene matches: 7. This CDR3 reads CASSPPSGRVSEQYF. CDR3 bases: TGTGCCAGCAGCCCTCCTAGCGGGAGGGTATCCGAGCAGTACTTC.

V gene TRBV6-5 combines with J gene TRBJ2-7; a weak D match, TRBD2 (6 bases). This CDR3 region has 14 residues. The germline V gene encodes CDR1 MNHEY and CDR2 SVGAGI. Trimming took 2 bases from V and 2 from J, leaving 10 bases between them. The CDR3 sequence: CASSYRERAYEQYF. CDR3 bases: TGTGCCAGCAGTTACCGGGAGCGGGCCTACGAGCAGTACTTC.

This sequence joins TRBV6-6 and TRBJ1-4; 8 positions agree with TRBD1. Looked up from germline, CDR1 is MNHNY and CDR2 is SVGAGI (reference sequence). CDR3 length equals 16 residues. Germline trimming cut 5 bases from V and 0 bases from J; bases unmatched to any gene: 5. The DNA for the CDR3 is TGTGCCAGCAGTAGGGACAGGAGAGCAACTAATGAAAAACTGTTTTTT. It is translated as CASSRDRRATNEKLFF.

The rearrangement uses TRBV9 and TRBJ1-1; tentative D call: TRBD1 (5 bases). V was shortened by 2 bases and J by 1 base, with 6 bases between the two germline ends. The CDR3 has 13 residues. Germline V gene sequence: CDR1 SGDLS, CDR2 YYNGEE. For the CDR3, the DNA is TGTGCCAGCAGCGTGAGGGGGAACACTGAAGCTTTCTTT. Its translation: CASSVRGNTEAFF.

The rearrangement uses TRBV28 and TRBJ1-5; D call uncertain. With 5 bases removed from V and 6 bases from J, the gap between germline ends came to 17 bases. The CDR3 has 15 amino acids. Germline assignment: CDR1 MDHEN and CDR2 SYDVKM. The CDR3 region is CASSSTLGSSQPQHF. In nucleotides, the CDR3 is TGTGCCAGCAGTAGTACACTTGGGTCGAGTCAGCCCCAGCATTTT.

This chain links TRBV7-2 with TRBJ2-7, with D unresolved. The CDR3 sequence is 11 residues long. V lost 5 bases and J 4 bases, leaving 6 bases between the germline ends. From germline, CDR1 is SGHTA and CDR2 FQGNSA. The CDR3 coding sequence is TGTGCCAGCAGCAACCAATACGAGCAGTACTTC. The encoded protein is CASSNQYEQYF.

The chain carries TRBV11-3 and TRBJ1-1; tentatively, D is TRBD1 (5 bases). V was shortened by 1 base and J by 3 bases, with 9 bases between the two germline ends. CDR3 length: 14 residues. The V gene's germline CDR1 is SGHNT and CDR2 YENEEA. CDR3 in DNA: TGTGCCAGCAGCTTAGGTGGGGCGTACACTGAAGCTTTCTTT. As protein: CASSLGGAYTEAFF.

The rearrangement joins TRBV6-5 to TRBJ1-2, with 7 bases identical to TRBD1. V lost 6 bases, J lost 7 bases, and 11 bases stayed unmatched. Germline lookup yields CDR1 MNHEY and CDR2 SVGAGI. CDR3 length equals 14 residues. The CDR3 loop is CASRFQGGASGYTF. The CDR3 DNA reads TGTGCCAGCAGATTCCAGGGGGGCGCGAGTGGCTACACCTTC.

The table lists this clone with a few counts. This chain joins TRBV4-1 and TRBJ2-2; TRBD1 matches 10 bases. Losses at the gene ends were 3 bases for V and 8 bases for J; bases not matched to a gene: 12. The CDR3 length is 17 residues. The V gene's germline CDR1 is MGHRA and CDR2 YSYEKL. CDR3 amino acids: CASSQDRGIRLVGELFF. The DNA of the CDR3 is TGCGCCAGCAGCCAGGACAGGGGGATCCGTCTCGTAGGGGAGCTGTTTTTT.

By share, this clone counts as medium-sized. The CDR3 DNA sequence: TGTGCCAGCAGCTTAGCGCATAACTACGAGCAGTACTTC. Amino acid sequence: CASSLAHNYEQYF. The chain links TRBV7-6 to TRBJ2-7; D ambiguous. V was shortened by 0 bases and J by 3 bases, with 6 bases between the two germline ends. CDR3 length: 13 residues. From germline, CDR1 is SGHVS and CDR2 FNYEAQ.